This TCR beta chain is from a study of blood T cells in healthy people across ages. Together with a sample-barcoded 5' primer, a J-beta primer mix was included in a second PCR lasting 7 to 11 cycles. TCRdb itself ran the 5' RACE reads through MiXCR, one entry per CDR3 protein. The table has 1.6 million or so distinct CDR3 sequences, roughly 30% seen once. The CDR3 contains 16 residues. The V gene end was trimmed by 1 base and the J gene end by 5 bases; junction bases not matched to a gene: 13. In germline, CDR1 is DFQATT, CDR2 SNEGSKA (reference sequence). This clonotype was seen ten or more times. This chain links TRBV20-1 with TRBJ1-1, with 7 bases fitting TRBD1. Sample: blood. The receptor was isolated from a woman aged 25 to 39 in good health. CDR3 loop: CSARGATYRGGTEAFF. The CDR3 DNA sequence: TGCAGTGCTAGAGGTGCGACCTACAGGGGTGGGACTGAAGCTTTCTTT.